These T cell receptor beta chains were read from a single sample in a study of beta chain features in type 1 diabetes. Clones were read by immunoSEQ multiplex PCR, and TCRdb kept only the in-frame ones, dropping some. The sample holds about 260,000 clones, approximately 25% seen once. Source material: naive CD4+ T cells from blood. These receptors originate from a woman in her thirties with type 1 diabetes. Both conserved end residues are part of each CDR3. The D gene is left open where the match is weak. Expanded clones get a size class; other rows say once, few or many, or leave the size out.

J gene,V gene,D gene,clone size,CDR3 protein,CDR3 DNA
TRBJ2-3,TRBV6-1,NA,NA,CASSESVTDTQYF,TGTGCCAGCAGTGAATCGGTCACAGATACGCAGTATTTT
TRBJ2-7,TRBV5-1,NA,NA,CASSLASGRDYEQYF,TGCGCCAGCAGCTTGGCGTCCGGGAGAGACTACGAGCAGTACTTC
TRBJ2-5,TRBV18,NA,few,CASSPGEAETQYF,TGTGCCAGCTCACCAGGAGAGGCAGAGACCCAGTACTTC
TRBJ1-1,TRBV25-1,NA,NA,CASSESVILAEAFF,TGTGCCAGCAGTGAATCGGTCATCTTGGCTGAAGCTTTCTTT
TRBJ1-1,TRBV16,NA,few,CASSQRLRDMEGGAFF,TGTGCCAGCAGCCAAAGATTGCGCGATATGGAGGGTGGAGCTTTCTTT
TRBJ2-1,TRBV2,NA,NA,CASRTGLGNEQFF,TGTGCCAGCAGGACAGGTTTAGGCAATGAGCAGTTCTTC
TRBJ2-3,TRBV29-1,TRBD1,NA,CSVERDRGTDTQYF,TGCAGCGTTGAAAGGGACAGGGGCACAGATACGCAGTATTTT
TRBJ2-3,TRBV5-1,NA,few,CASSLLTDTQYF,TGCGCCAGCAGCTTACTCACAGATACGCAGTATTTT
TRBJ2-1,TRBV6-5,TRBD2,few,CASAAGAGGGNEQFF,TGTGCCAGCGCGGCCGGAGCGGGAGGGGGTAATGAGCAGTTCTTC
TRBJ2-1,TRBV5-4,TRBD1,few,CASRPGQGGNEQFF,TGTGCCAGCAGACCCGGACAGGGGGGCAATGAGCAGTTCTTC
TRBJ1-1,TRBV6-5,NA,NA,CASSYDRQYTEAFF,TGTGCCAGCAGTTACGACAGGCAATACACTGAAGCTTTCTTT
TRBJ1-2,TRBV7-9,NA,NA,CASSLDWRDLPSGYTF,TGTGCCAGCAGCTTAGATTGGCGGGACCTCCCGAGCGGCTACACCTTC
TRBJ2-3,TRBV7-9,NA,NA,CASSSYTYTQYF,TGTGCCAGCAGCTCCTATACTTATACGCAGTATTTT
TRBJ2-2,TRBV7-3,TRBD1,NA,CASSLGTGTGELFF,TGTGCCAGCAGCTTGGGGACAGGGACCGGGGAGCTGTTTTTT
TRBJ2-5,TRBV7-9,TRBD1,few,CASSYRDRGRSETQYF,TGTGCCAGCAGCTACCGGGACAGGGGGCGATCGGAGACCCAGTACTTC
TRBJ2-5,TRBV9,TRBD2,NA,CASSVGAGVQETQYF,TGTGCCAGCAGCGTAGGAGCGGGGGTCCAAGAGACCCAGTACTTC
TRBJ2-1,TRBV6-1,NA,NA,CASSEEAWSYNEQFF,TGTGCCAGCAGTGAAGAAGCTTGGTCCTACAATGAGCAGTTCTTC
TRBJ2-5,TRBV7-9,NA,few,CASSFQETQYF,TGTGCCAGCAGCTTTCAGGAGACCCAGTACTTC
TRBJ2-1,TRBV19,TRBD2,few,CASKGLGLASSYNEQFF,TGTGCCAGTAAGGGTTTGGGACTAGCGTCCTCCTACAATGAGCAGTTCTTC
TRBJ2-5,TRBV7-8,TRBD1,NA,CASSVGQGIAETQYF,TGTGCCAGCAGCGTGGGACAGGGTATCGCAGAGACCCAGTACTTC